Listed here are 21 T cell receptor beta chains from one sample, sequenced in a study of lymphopenia after photon versus proton radiotherapy. Sequencing used immunoSEQ multiplex PCR; TCRdb keeps in-frame clones, though not all of them. The data show 75,000 to 90,000 clones, approximately 82% seen once. This specimen consisted of peripheral blood, obtained from a patient treated with proton-based radiotherapy. The receptors derive from a man in his sixties with pancreatic cancer.

This clone showed up just once. The chain combines TRBV28 with TRBJ1-5, with D perhaps TRBD1 (5 bases). CDR1 and CDR2 (germline): MDHEN, SYDVKM. Trimming pared 3 bases from V and 9 bases from J, leaving 12 bases between. This CDR3 contains 13 residues. Written as DNA, the CDR3 is TGTGCCAGCAGTTTTGAGGGGCGGAGGCCCCAGCATTTT. The encoded protein is CASSFEGRRPQHF. Variable domain in full (rest from reference TRBV28 and TRBJ1-5): DVKVTQSSRYLVKRTGEKVFLECVQDMDHENMFWYRQDPGLGLRLIYFSYDVKMKEKGDIPEGYSVSREKKERFSLILESASTNQTSMYLCASSFEGRRPQHFGDGTRLSIL.

This chain joins TRBV5-4 and TRBJ2-4, with 12 bases that match TRBD2. Germline assignment: CDR1 SGHNT and CDR2 YYREEE (reference sequence). This CDR3 is built from 19 residues. The V and J ends lost 1 base and 0 bases, in that order; junction bases with no gene match: 8. In DNA, the CDR3 is TGTGCCAGCAGCTTGTTCTCCGGACTAGCGGGACAAGCCAAAAACATTCAGTACTTC. This encodes CASSLFSGLAGQAKNIQYF.

The chain couples TRBV4-2 to TRBJ2-7; 10 bases line up with TRBD1. V dropped 3 bases and J dropped 6; count of bases not matched to a gene: 8. Germline V lookup: CDR1 LGHNA, CDR2 YNFKEQ. The length of the CDR3 is 15 residues. The CDR3 loop reads CASSQGSGQGSEQYF. For the CDR3, the DNA is TGTGCCAGCAGCCAGGGATCGGGACAGGGGTCCGAGCAGTACTTC.

The J gene is TRBJ2-5, the V gene TRBV18, with D possibly being TRBD2 (5 bases). Germline V gene sequence: CDR1 KGHSH, CDR2 LQKENI. Deletions cut 2 bases from V and 5 bases from J, with 12 bases between. This CDR3 spans 14 amino acids. The CDR3 nucleotides are TGTGCCAGCTCACCAAGCCTAGCCGGGGAGACCCAGTACTTC. Its protein is CASSPSLAGETQYF.

CDR3 nucleotide sequence: TGTGCCAGCACCCTTACGAGGACAGGGGGAGAGACCCAGTACTTC. Translating gives CASTLTRTGGETQYF. The rearrangement links TRBV7-9 to TRBJ2-5; 10 bases align to TRBD1. Germline V lookup: CDR1 SEHNR, CDR2 FQNEAQ (reference sequence). The CDR3 has 15 amino acids. The trim removed 7 bases at V and 4 bases at J, leaving 9 bases unmatched. The full variable domain, with the rest looked up from reference TRBV7-9 and TRBJ2-5, is DTGVSQNPRHKITKRGQNVTFRCDPISEHNRLYWYRQTLGQGPEFLTYFQNEAQLEKSRLLSDRFSAERPKGSFSTLEIQRTEQGDSAMYLCASTLTRTGGETQYFGPGTRLLVL.

The V call is TRBV5-1, the J call TRBJ1-3; D is undetermined. This CDR3 comprises 16 residues. Trimming took off 4 bases at V and 4 bases at J, with 18 bases between the two ends. CDR1 SGHRS and CDR2 YFSETQ come from the germline V gene. The CDR3 loop is CASSRERAGSGNTIYF. The CDR3 DNA reads TGCGCCAGCAGCCGTGAACGGGCGGGATCCGGAAACACCATATATTTT.

The V call is TRBV27, the J call TRBJ2-5; the match to TRBD2 covers 7 bases. The DNA end favors TRBJ2-7, so the J call may be wrong. Germline CDR1 and CDR2: MNHEY and SMNVEV (reference sequence). CDR3 length equals 14 residues. The chain's CDR3 is CASRKGGAAYEQYF. The CDR3 nucleotides are TGTGCCAGCCGTAAGGGAGGGGCGGCCTACGAGCAGTACTTC.

The chain carries TRBV19 and TRBJ2-7; 10 nucleotides align to TRBD2. CDR1 and CDR2 from the germline V gene are LNHDA and SQIVND (reference sequence). This CDR3 has 16 amino acids. Germline trimming cut 5 bases from V and 0 bases from J; bases unmatched to any gene: 7. In DNA, the CDR3 is TGTGCCAGTAGTGTGCGGACTAGCGGATCCTCCTACGAGCAGTACTTC. This translates into CASSVRTSGSSYEQYF.

The sample holds one count of this clone. This chain connects TRBV11-2 to TRBJ1-2, with 8 bases matching TRBD1. With 5 bases clipped from V and 2 bases from J, the junction kept 4 bases outside the gene matches. This CDR3 contains 14 residues. Germline-derived CDR1 and CDR2 are SGHAT and FQNNGV. This CDR3 is CASSPDRGNYGYTF. CDR3 coding DNA: TGTGCCAGCAGCCCAGACAGGGGCAACTATGGCTACACCTTC.

The rearrangement joins TRBV2 to TRBJ2-7; D is unclear. V was shortened by 7 bases and J by 5 bases, with 15 bases between the two germline ends. The CDR3 runs to 13 residues. CDR1 is SNHLY and CDR2 is FYNNEI in the germline V gene. The CDR3 reads CASILKIAHEQYF. The CDR3 nucleotides read TGTGCCAGCATATTAAAGATTGCCCACGAGCAGTACTTC.

This chain connects TRBV9 to TRBJ2-5; TRBD2 agrees at 9 bases. Losses at the gene ends were 0 bases for V and 3 bases for J; bases not matched to a gene: 3. CDR1 is SGDLS, CDR2 YYNGEE, per germline. The CDR3 consists of 15 residues. CDR3 coding DNA: TGTGCCAGCAGCGTAGGCTCTAGCGGGGAAGAGACCCAGTACTTC. Protein product: CASSVGSSGEETQYF.

This clone showed up just once. The rearrangement joins TRBV29-1 to TRBJ2-2; D is possibly TRBD1 or TRBD2 (5 bases each). CDR3 length: 14 amino acids. Germline V gene sequence: CDR1 SQVTM, CDR2 ANQGSEA. V shed 6 bases and J shed 3 bases, with 14 bases lying between them. The DNA of the CDR3 is TGCAGCGTGTCCATCGGGGCCTACACCGGGGAGCTGTTTTTT. This encodes CSVSIGAYTGELFF.

The V call is TRBV5-4, the J call TRBJ1-2; D is possibly TRBD1 (6 bases). In germline, CDR1 is SGHNT, CDR2 YYREEE (reference sequence). Trimming stripped 1 base from V and 6 bases from J, with 10 bases between. The length of the CDR3 is 13 residues. CDR3 residues: CASSLSRQDGYTF. CDR3 bases: TGTGCCAGCAGCTTGTCGAGACAGGATGGCTACACCTTC.

The rearrangement uses TRBV5-1 and TRBJ2-2; a possible D gene is TRBD2 (5 bases). The germline V gene has CDR1 SGHRS and CDR2 YFSETQ. V lost 0 bases and J 0 bases, leaving 9 bases between the germline ends. This CDR3 is 16 amino acids long. The DNA for the CDR3 is TGCGCCAGCAGCTTGGCCGGGGATGCGAACACCGGGGAGCTGTTTTTT. Its protein product is CASSLAGDANTGELFF. Variable domain in full (rest from reference TRBV5-1 and TRBJ2-2): KAGVTQTPRYLIKTRGQQVTLSCSPISGHRSVSWYQQTPGQGLQFLFEYFSETQRNKGNFPGRFSGRQFSNSRSEMNVSTLELGDSALYLCASSLAGDANTGELFFGEGSRLTVL.

The chain couples TRBV18 to TRBJ2-1, with TRBD2 as a possible D gene (5 bases). V was trimmed by 3 bases and J by 10 bases, leaving 16 bases between them. There are 14 residues in the CDR3. CDR1 is KGHSH, CDR2 LQKENI, per germline. The CDR3 protein is CASSPIASDLEQFF. CDR3 sequence (DNA): TGTGCCAGCTCACCCATAGCGTCCGATCTCGAGCAGTTCTTC. The full variable domain, completed using reference TRBV18 and TRBJ2-1, is NAGVMQNPRHLVRRRGQEARLRCSPMKGHSHVYWYRQLPEEGLKFMVYLQKENIIDESGMPKERFSAEFPKEGPSILRIQQVVRGDSAAYFCASSPIASDLEQFFGPGTRLTVL.

The table lists this clone with a count of one. The chain combines TRBV6-1 with TRBJ1-2; the D is unclear. Deletions cut 7 bases from V and 5 bases from J, with 14 bases between. Germline V gene data show CDR1 as MNHNS and CDR2 as SASEGT. The CDR3 loop spans 13 amino acids. CDR3 in DNA: TGTGCCAGCAACCTCAGTGGGCCATATGGCTACACCTTC. Its translation is CASNLSGPYGYTF.

This chain connects TRBV5-1 to TRBJ1-5; D is unclear. Germline-derived CDR1 and CDR2 are SGHRS and YFSETQ. CDR3 size: 14 residues. Trimming removed 0 bases from V and 4 bases from J, with 8 bases in between. The CDR3 nucleotides read TGCGCCAGCAGCTTGGCTGGGGATAATCAGCCCCAGCATTTT. Amino acid sequence: CASSLAGDNQPQHF.

This clone has only one observation. The rearrangement joins TRBV19 to TRBJ1-1; D is unresolved. The CDR3 sequence is 11 residues long. V was cut by 9 bases and J by 1 base, with 6 bases left in between. Looked up from germline, CDR1 is LNHDA and CDR2 is SQIVND (reference sequence). The CDR3 sequence is CASFRNTEAFF. The CDR3 DNA reads TGTGCCAGCTTCCGGAACACTGAAGCTTTCTTT.

The rearrangement joins TRBV6-1 to TRBJ2-2, with TRBD2 as a possible D gene (6 bases). V lost 6 bases and J lost 7, with 18 bases in between. The germline gives CDR1 MNHNS, CDR2 SASEGT. This CDR3 is built from 15 residues. CDR3 sequence (DNA): TGTGCCAGCAGATTCAGACTCGAGGAGGGCGGGGAGCTGTTTTTT. Amino acid sequence: CASRFRLEEGGELFF.

This chain connects TRBV10-3 to TRBJ1-1, with D perhaps TRBD1 (6 bases). V was trimmed by 3 bases and J by 1 base, leaving 15 bases between them. The CDR3 contains 16 residues. The germline V gene has CDR1 ENHRY and CDR2 SYGVKD. CDR3 DNA sequence: TGTGCCATCAGTGACTCAACCGGACAGCCGAACACTGAAGCTTTCTTT. It is translated as CAISDSTGQPNTEAFF.

The J gene is TRBJ2-1, the V gene TRBV11-3; D is unclear. The CDR3 contains 13 residues. Germline V lookup: CDR1 SGHNT, CDR2 YENEEA. V gave up 1 base and J gave up 7 bases, with 8 bases separating them. Here the CDR3 reads CASSLGGRNEQFF. CDR3 nucleotide sequence: TGTGCCAGCAGCTTAGGAGGTCGGAATGAGCAGTTCTTC.